This T cell receptor (beta chain) is drawn from a study of CXCR3-negative and CXCR3-positive naive CD8 T cells. Study-level points and caveats: CXCR3-negative and CXCR3-positive naive cells shared comparable TRBV-TRBJ usage, but memory cells did not. Researchers report that CXCR3-positive naive cells carry more hydrophobic TRB CDR3s than CXCR3-negative naive cells. TRB CDR3 properties indicated TCR strength, while surface CD5 was similar across naive subsets.

The libraries of TRB cDNA were prepared using 5' RACE with UMI labels. TCRdb re-analyzed the 5' RACE reads; it lists each CDR3 protein once, without DNA. Here the sample table reports roughly 140,000 distinct CDR3 sequences. As regards this clonotype: Its matching antigen is unknown.

Germline CDR1 is SNHLY and CDR2 is FYNNEI. CDR3 length equals 15 residues. Researchers sorted approximately 290,000 cells of each CD8+ T cell subset in triplicate. The sequence derives from a human donor in good health. Some clones in this sample may be carry-over from other donors' samples. The chain uses TRBV2 and TRBJ2-5; the TCRdb D gene call, TRBD1, has no DNA to confirm it. The sequenced material came from naive CXCR3+ CD8+ T cells from blood. The subset denotes: CD45RO-CCR7+CD27+CD95- naive CD8+ T cells expressing CXCR3 (TNR3+). Here the CDR3 reads CASSVGGGARETQYF.